Listed here is a single T cell receptor (beta chain). The data were taken from a study of control samples from healthy donors and cancer patients. Profiling relied on immunoSEQ multiplex PCR, and the TCRdb table lists in-frame clones only, not all of them. The sample holds about 84,000 clones, 91% seen once. V lost 5 bases and J lost 5; bases outside the gene matches: 6. CDR3 length: 15 amino acids. Germline V gene sequence: CDR1 MDHEN, CDR2 SYDVKM. Material for sequencing was blood. The source is a man aged 25-45 years in good health. The genes are TRBV28 and TRBJ2-2, with 9 bases identical to TRBD2. The CDR3 nucleotides are TGTGCCAGCAGTGCTAGCGGGATGAATACCGGGGAGCTGTTTTTT. Translating it yields CASSASGMNTGELFF.